These T cell receptor beta chains were read from a single sample in a study of T cell responses to AZD1222 COVID-19 vaccine. Sequencing was performed with immunoSEQ multiplex PCR; in TCRdb, only in-frame clones are kept and a portion is missing. Among about 150,000 clones, around 93% were seen once, and the ten largest hold roughly 3.3%. The input for sequencing was peripheral blood, taken 28 days after the second AZD1222 dose. These receptors came from an adult who received the AZD1222 COVID-19 vaccine. CDR3s leave out the opening cysteine and the closing phenylalanine or tryptophan.

v_gene: TRBV2
CDR3aa: ASMDSRNQPQH

v_gene: TRBV6-4
CDR3aa: ASRRLADHTGELF

v_gene: TRBV6-5
CDR3aa: ASHTGGEDEKLF

v_gene: TRBV21-1
CDR3aa: ASSKGSRAHSGNTIY

v_gene: TRBV19
CDR3aa: ASSPLGPAHNEQY

v_gene: TRBV27
CDR3aa: ASSLAGFSYNEQF

v_gene: TRBV5-4
CDR3aa: ASQRDLTYEQY

v_gene: TRBV18
CDR3aa: ASSPQANYEKLF

v_gene: TRBV10-1
CDR3aa: ASSSRRDEQF

v_gene: TRBV18
CDR3aa: ASSPGVENKEQF

v_gene: TRBV19
CDR3aa: ASSIVAGGVDTQY

v_gene: TRBV6-2/TRBV6-3
CDR3aa: ASSRNTEAF

v_gene: TRBV28
CDR3aa: ASRGTSGSLTSYEQY

v_gene: TRBV5-4
CDR3aa: ASSSRAAGGRINEQF

v_gene: TRBV15
CDR3aa: ATSRDSAREEQF

v_gene: TRBV5-1
CDR3aa: ASSLDPGGSYNEQF

v_gene: TRBV9
CDR3aa: ASSVSGAGGTDTQY

v_gene: TRBV4-2
CDR3aa: ASSQTSNSNQPQH

v_gene: TRBV6-5
CDR3aa: ASSYSDRGTSPLH

v_gene: TRBV14
CDR3aa: ASSQDLYSPQDSGNTIY

v_gene: TRBV10-1
CDR3aa: ASSEGGSIHEQY

v_gene: TRBV9
CDR3aa: ASSPYREVPHTGELF

v_gene: TRBV3-1/TRBV3-2
CDR3aa: ASSQPLLAGVETQY

v_gene: TRBV27
CDR3aa: ASSASQGRYGYT

v_gene: TRBV7-9
CDR3aa: ASSLAGANTEAF

v_gene: TRBV29-1
CDR3aa: SAMTSGSSDEQF

v_gene: TRBV6-4
CDR3aa: ASKPGQGEMDGYT

v_gene: TRBV5-1
CDR3aa: ASSPRRREAEAF

v_gene: TRBV7-2
CDR3aa: ASSFLPGQGYGYT

v_gene: TRBV15
CDR3aa: ATRGTGDNYGYT

v_gene: TRBV18
CDR3aa: ASSPKSSSYEQY